The sample holds a few counts of the clone carrying this T cell receptor (beta chain). These data are taken from a study of T-cell reconstitution after alpha-beta-depleted transplantation in children. Preparation of the TCRbeta library used unique molecular identifiers. TCRdb ran MiXCR on the PCR reads and lists one entry per CDR3 protein. The profile shows almost 400,000 distinct CDR3 sequences, just over 20% of them singletons. V dropped 6 bases and J dropped 4 bases, with 12 bases sitting between them. The CDR3 covers 12 residues. Germline V gene data show CDR1 as DFQATT and CDR2 as SNEGSKA (reference sequence).

The J gene is TRBJ1-2, the V gene TRBV20-1, with D unclear. The sequencing used PBMCs from the stem cell graft donor, collected from the stem cell graft. The clonotype comes from a human donor who donated a stem cell graft to a child with acute myeloid leukemia. The CDR3 DNA reads TGCAGTGCCGTCGGCAGCGTCTATGGCTACACCTTC. Translation gives CSAVGSVYGYTF.